One sample yielded the 11 T cell receptor beta chains listed below, sequenced in a study of blood T cell repertoires in COVID-19. Assay: immunoSEQ multiplex PCR; the TCRdb copy retains only in-frame clones and omits some. Of some 200,000 clones in the sample, about 87% are singletons; the top ten hold around 3.5%. The sample comprised peripheral blood. The receptor set was obtained from a man in his late teens or twenties with active or convalescent COVID-19.

The chain uses TRBV12-3 or TRBV12-4 and TRBJ2-7; D gene ambiguous. Trimming shortened V by 3 bases and J by 4 bases, and 4 bases separated the two germline ends. The CDR3 spans 11 residues. CDR3 loop: CASSFQYEQYF. The CDR3 DNA reads as TGTGCCAGCAGTTTCCAGTACGAGCAGTACTTC.

The V and J genes are TRBV28 and TRBJ1-6; 7 nucleotides agree with TRBD1. The CDR3 spans 13 residues. Per germline, CDR1 MDHEN and CDR2 SYDVKM. V gave up 7 bases and J gave up 9 bases; unmatched junction bases: 6. The CDR3 is CASTEQGSSPLHF. For the CDR3, the DNA is TGTGCCAGCACTGAACAGGGGAGTTCACCCCTCCACTTT.

The chain couples TRBV30 to TRBJ2-7, with no clear D. CDR1 and CDR2 (germline): GTSNPN, SVGIG (reference sequence). V lost 5 bases and J 4 bases, leaving 6 bases between the germline ends. CDR3 size: 10 residues. CDR3 in DNA: TGTGCCTGGGGGCGGTACGAGCAGTACTTC. Translated: CAWGRYEQYF.

V gene TRBV4-3 combines with J gene TRBJ2-3, with D possibly being TRBD2 (5 bases). V was pared by 1 base and J by 0 bases, with 8 bases between. The CDR3 contains 15 residues. Germline CDR1 is LGHNA and CDR2 is YSLEER. The CDR3 bases are TGCGCCAGCAGCCAAGGCCGGGGAAGCACAGATACGCAGTATTTT. Its translation is CASSQGRGSTDTQYF.

The genes are TRBV6-2 or TRBV6-3 and TRBJ2-4; 7 bases agree with TRBD1. V lost 6 bases and J lost 6; bases outside the gene matches: 8. CDR1 is MNHEY and CDR2 is SVGEGT in the germline V gene. The CDR3 runs 14 residues. In DNA form, the CDR3 reads TGTGCCAGCAGCGACACAGGGGCAGTAAACATTCAGTACTTC. It encodes CASSDTGAVNIQYF.

This clone appeared once. The chain links TRBV7-3 to TRBJ2-1; 9 nucleotides match TRBD2. J gave up 5 bases and V 1 base, and 6 bases lay outside the gene matches. The CDR3 covers 16 residues. Germline loops: CDR1 SGHTA, CDR2 FQGTGA. The chain's CDR3 is CASSLRREGLNNEQFF. In DNA form, the CDR3 reads TGTGCCAGCAGCTTAAGGCGGGAGGGCCTCAACAATGAGCAGTTCTTC.

This chain links TRBV2 with TRBJ2-1, with TRBD2 as a possible D gene (5 bases). The germline V and J ends were trimmed by 8 bases and 9 bases, with 17 bases remaining between them. Germline V gene data show CDR1 as SNHLY and CDR2 as FYNNEI. The CDR3 loop spans 13 amino acids. The CDR3 spells CASLGVDVGEQFF. The CDR3 nucleotides read TGTGCCAGCCTCGGGGTAGACGTCGGTGAGCAGTTCTTC.

The rearrangement uses TRBV23-1 and TRBJ2-7; the match to TRBD1 covers 7 bases. TRBV23-1 is reported as an ORF; its role is uncertain. The trim removed 0 bases at V and 3 bases at J, leaving 11 bases unmatched. The CDR3 loop spans 17 amino acids. CDR3 nucleotides: TGCGCCAGCAGTCAATCCGGGGACAGAGAATATCACTACGAGCAGTACTTC. Its translation: CASSQSGDREYHYEQYF.

The gene calls are TRBV10-2 and TRBJ1-2; 8 bases line up with TRBD1. V shed 6 bases, J shed 4 bases, and the junction held 10 bases outside the gene matches. The length of the CDR3 is 15 residues. Germline CDR1 reads WSHSY; CDR2 reads SAAADI. The CDR3 DNA follows: TGCGCCAGCAGGGGACAGGCTCCCCTGACCTATGGCTACACCTTC. Translation: CASRGQAPLTYGYTF.

The DNA of the CDR3 is TGTGCCACCAGTGATTTTTCTAGCGGCTACAATGAGCAGTTCTTC. Translating it yields CATSDFSSGYNEQFF. V is TRBV24-1 and J is TRBJ2-1; 7 bases match TRBD2. The CDR3 covers 15 residues. With V trimmed by 1 base and J by 3 bases, 2 bases remained unmatched. Germline lookup yields CDR1 KGHDR and CDR2 SFDVKD.

The chain couples TRBV12-3 or TRBV12-4 to TRBJ2-2, with unresolved D. The CDR3 sequence is 13 residues long. Trimming removed 1 base from V and 4 bases from J, with 4 bases in between. The CDR3 is CASSLVITGELFF. Here the CDR3 DNA reads TGTGCCAGCAGTTTAGTCATCACCGGGGAGCTGTTTTTT.